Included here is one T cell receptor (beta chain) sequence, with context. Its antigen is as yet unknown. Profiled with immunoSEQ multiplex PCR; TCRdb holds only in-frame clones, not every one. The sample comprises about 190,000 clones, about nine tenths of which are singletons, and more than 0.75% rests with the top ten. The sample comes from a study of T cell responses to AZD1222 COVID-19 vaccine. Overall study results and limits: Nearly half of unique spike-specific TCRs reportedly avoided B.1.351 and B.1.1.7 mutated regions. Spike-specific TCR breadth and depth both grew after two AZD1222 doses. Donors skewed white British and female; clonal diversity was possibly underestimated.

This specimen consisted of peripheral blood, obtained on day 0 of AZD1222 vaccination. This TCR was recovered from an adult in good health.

The CDR3 DNA reads as TGCGCCAGCAGCCAAGAGGGCAGGTACAATCAGCCCCAGCATTTT. Translated: CASSQEGRYNQPQHF. The V call is TRBV4-1, the J call TRBJ1-5; D unclear. This CDR3 region has 15 residues. The germline V gene encodes CDR1 MGHRA and CDR2 YSYEKL. The V and J ends lost 0 bases and 3 bases respectively, with 9 bases between them.